These 27 T cell receptor beta chains originate from one sample sequenced in a study of blood T cell repertoires in COVID-19. Assay: immunoSEQ multiplex PCR; the TCRdb copy retains only in-frame clones and omits some. Of some 390,000 clones listed, around nine tenths are singletons. Sequencing was carried out using peripheral blood. These receptors were collected from a human donor in a cohort sampled during active COVID-19.

Regarding this clone: One end of the junction does not line up with germline, which may come from a read error. V and J are TRBV11-2 and TRBJ1-2, with a possible D match to TRBD1 (5 bases). The CDR3 totals 15 residues. In germline, CDR1 is SGHAT, CDR2 FQNNGV. CDR3 nucleotides: TGTGCCAGCAGCCGGGCCCCAGGGACTAAATATGGCTACACCTTC. Protein sequence: CASSRAPGTKYGYTF.

This clone is a singleton in its sample. This chain links TRBV6-5 with TRBJ1-1; TRBD1 might be the D (6 bases). Germline V lookup: CDR1 MNHEY, CDR2 SVGAGI. Trimming took 8 bases from V and 11 from J, leaving 21 bases between them. The CDR3 spans 13 residues. This chain's CDR3 is CASLKAGGAGAFF. The CDR3, as DNA: TGTGCCAGCCTAAAAGCGGGGGGCGCAGGGGCTTTCTTT.

The V gene is TRBV7-9, the J gene TRBJ2-3; 7 nucleotides match TRBD1. V lost 2 bases to trimming and J lost 1 base; unmatched junction nucleotides: 12. From germline, CDR1 is SEHNR and CDR2 FQNEAQ (reference sequence). The CDR3 is made up of 18 amino acids. CDR3: CASSLRIWDSGGTDTQYF. The CDR3 region has the DNA TGTGCCAGCAGCTTAAGAATTTGGGACAGCGGTGGCACAGATACGCAGTATTTT.

This chain connects TRBV3-1 (or the pseudogene TRBV3-2) to TRBJ2-2; D is perhaps TRBD2 (5 bases). V was trimmed by 6 bases and J by 7 bases, leaving 15 bases between them. Germline lookup yields CDR1 LGHDT and CDR2 YNNKEL (reference sequence). The CDR3 has 14 residues. The CDR3, as DNA: TGTGCCAGCAGTCTCTCGCCAGAGGGCGGGGAGCTGTTTTTT. It translates to CASSLSPEGGELFF.

This chain connects TRBV14 to TRBJ2-3; D gene uncertain. Germline V CDR1 and CDR2: SGHDN, FVKESK. V was clipped by 2 bases and J by 4 bases, with 13 bases between them. There are 15 residues in the CDR3. The CDR3 region is CASSQTRYVADTQYF. The CDR3 DNA reads as TGTGCCAGCAGCCAAACTCGGTACGTGGCAGATACGCAGTATTTT.

The chain combines TRBV5-1 with TRBJ1-1; 9 nucleotides agree with TRBD1. The CDR3 is 14 residues long. Germline V lookup: CDR1 SGHRS, CDR2 YFSETQ. V was clipped by 3 bases and J by 2 bases; unmatched bases: 2. CDR3 sequence: CASSSTGGNTEAFF. Written as DNA, the CDR3 is TGCGCCAGCAGCTCCACAGGGGGCAACACTGAAGCTTTCTTT.

V and J are TRBV29-1 and TRBJ2-5, with 9 bases fitting TRBD1. With V trimmed by 4 bases and J by 5 bases, 5 bases remained unmatched. Germline V gives CDR1 SQVTM, CDR2 ANQGSEA. The CDR3 has 13 amino acids. In DNA, the CDR3 is TGCAGCGTTGTGGGACAGGGCACGGAGACCCAGTACTTC. This gives the protein CSVVGQGTETQYF.

This chain links TRBV5-1 with TRBJ1-1; D uncertain. Germline V gene data show CDR1 as SGHRS and CDR2 as YFSETQ. CDR3 length: 14 amino acids. The germline V and J ends were trimmed by 4 bases and 6 bases, with 16 bases remaining between them. CDR3 bases: TGCGCCAGCAGCCCGTCGGAGAGGAGCTCTGAAGCTTTCTTT. The encoded protein is CASSPSERSSEAFF.

The chain couples TRBV10-1 to TRBJ2-1; D is unresolved. Germline V lookup: CDR1 WNHNN, CDR2 SYGVQD (reference sequence). Trimming removed 6 bases at V and 6 bases at J, with 12 bases between. This CDR3 comprises 13 residues. The CDR3 coding sequence is TGCGCCAGCAGAGAAACGGGTGGCAATGAGCAGTTCTTC. As protein: CASRETGGNEQFF.

The rearrangement joins TRBV5-1 to TRBJ2-5, with 13 bases lining up with TRBD2. The CDR3 spans 16 residues. V shed 3 bases and J 2 bases; nucleotides not matched to a gene: 4. CDR1 is SGHRS, CDR2 YFSETQ, per germline. CDR3 nucleotides: TGCGCCAGCAGCTCCGGACTAGCGGGAGAACAAGAGACCCAGTACTTC. It encodes CASSSGLAGEQETQYF.

The V call is TRBV6-5, the J call TRBJ1-5; 7 positions agree with TRBD1. The trim removed 0 bases at V and 9 bases at J, leaving 5 bases unmatched. CDR3 size: 14 residues. CDR1 MNHEY and CDR2 SVGAGI come from the germline V gene. The CDR3 region is CASSYSGGGGPQHF. In DNA form, the CDR3 reads TGTGCCAGCAGTTACTCAGGGGGCGGTGGGCCCCAGCATTTT.

This clone was counted a single time. The chain has TRBV20-1 and TRBJ2-5, with D possibly TRBD1 on 6 matching bases. The germline gives CDR1 DFQATT, CDR2 SNEGSKA (reference sequence). The CDR3 length is 11 residues. The CDR3 sequence is CGAKGVGTQYF. Here the CDR3 DNA reads TGCGGCGCTAAGGGGGTCGGGACCCAGTACTTC.

The V gene is TRBV6-6, the J gene TRBJ1-5; no reliable D call. Trimming removed 4 bases from V and 2 bases from J, with 6 bases in between. The CDR3 runs to 13 residues. Germline V lookup: CDR1 MNHNY, CDR2 SVGAGI (reference sequence). The CDR3 DNA reads TGTGCCAGCAGTTTCGGGGGCAATCAGCCCCAGCATTTT. Protein: CASSFGGNQPQHF.

V is TRBV3-1 (or the pseudogene TRBV3-2) and J is TRBJ1-2; 10 nucleotides agree with TRBD1. The CDR3 has 15 amino acids. J lost 5 bases, V lost 1 base, and 4 bases had no gene match. From germline, CDR1 is LGHDT and CDR2 YNNKEL (reference sequence). CDR3 in amino acids: CASSQVGTGVYGYTF. The CDR3 nucleotides are TGTGCCAGCAGCCAAGTCGGGACAGGGGTGTATGGCTACACCTTC.

The chain has TRBV7-9 and TRBJ1-1, with D perhaps TRBD1 (5 bases). The germline CDR1 and CDR2 sequences are SEHNR and FQNEAQ (reference sequence). The length of the CDR3 is 18 residues. The V and J ends lost 5 bases and 0 bases respectively, with 22 bases between them. The CDR3 protein is CASSPQEKGQGVNTEAFF. In nucleotides, the CDR3 is TGTGCCAGCAGCCCCCAGGAGAAGGGGCAGGGTGTGAACACTGAAGCTTTCTTT.

This clone occurred once. The chain is built from TRBV27 and TRBJ2-4; D may be TRBD1 (6 bases). V was trimmed by 4 bases and J by 2 bases, leaving 15 bases between them. This CDR3 contains 16 residues. Germline CDR1 and CDR2: MNHEY and SMNVEV (reference sequence). The CDR3 loop reads CASSSPLRDTKNIQYF. CDR3 DNA sequence: TGTGCCAGCAGTTCCCCCCTCCGGGACACCAAAAACATTCAGTACTTC.

The V and J genes are TRBV27 and TRBJ2-6; D gene uncertain. CDR1 and CDR2 (germline): MNHEY, SMNVEV (reference sequence). V lost 2 bases and J 0 bases, leaving 2 bases between the germline ends. There are 14 residues in the CDR3. The CDR3 DNA sequence: TGTGCCAGCAGTTTACTCTCTGGGGCCAACGTCCTGACTTTC. Amino acids: CASSLLSGANVLTF. Full variable domain (rest looked up from reference TRBV27 and TRBJ2-6): EAQVTQNPRYLITVTGKKLTVTCSQNMNHEYMSWYRQDPGLGLRQIYYSMNVEVTDKGDVPEGYKVSRKEKRNFPLILESPSPNQTSLYFCASSLLSGANVLTFGAGSRLTVL.

The chain carries TRBV19 and TRBJ2-2; tentative D call: TRBD2 (6 bases). The CDR3 has 15 residues. The ends were cut back, 1 base at V and 4 bases at J, with 10 bases in the middle. Per germline, CDR1 LNHDA and CDR2 SQIVND (reference sequence). In nucleotides, the CDR3 is TGTGCCAGTAGTATAGGGACTATAACCACCGGGGAGCTGTTTTTT. The encoded protein is CASSIGTITTGELFF. Full variable domain (remainder filled in from reference TRBV19 and TRBJ2-2): DGGITQSPKYLFRKEGQNVTLSCEQNLNHDAMYWYRQDPGQGLRLIYYSQIVNDFQKGDIAEGYSVSREKKESFPLTVTSAQKNPTAFYLCASSIGTITTGELFFGEGSRLTVL.

The chain is built from TRBV28 and TRBJ2-1; 9 bases map to TRBD1. Germline CDR1 is MDHEN and CDR2 is SYDVKM. This CDR3 contains 16 residues. V lost 0 bases, J lost 3 bases, and 3 bases stayed unmatched. The CDR3 loop reads CASSLWGQGHYNEQFF. As DNA, the CDR3 is TGTGCCAGCAGTTTATGGGGACAGGGTCACTACAATGAGCAGTTCTTC.

This clone was observed a few times. The chain's CDR3 is CASKNGEGQGNEQYF. CDR3 in DNA: TGTGCCAGCAAAAATGGGGAGGGCCAAGGTAACGAGCAGTACTTC. The chain links TRBV2 to TRBJ2-7, with 7 bases aligning to TRBD2. CDR1 is SNHLY, CDR2 FYNNEI, per germline. The trim removed 7 bases at V and 5 bases at J, leaving 14 bases unmatched. This CDR3 is 15 amino acids long.

This clone was counted once. The rearrangement links TRBV2 to TRBJ1-5; D perhaps matches TRBD1 (5 bases). The CDR3 sequence is 15 residues long. Germline-derived CDR1 and CDR2 are SNHLY and FYNNEI. The germline V and J ends were trimmed by 5 bases and 5 bases, with 16 bases remaining between them. The CDR3 nucleotides are TGTGCCAGCAGTAAACTCCGGGACTCCTATCAGCCCCAGCATTTT. Its translation is CASSKLRDSYQPQHF.

The chain employs TRBV9 and TRBJ2-3; TRBD2 aligns across 7 bases. The CDR3 extends over 16 amino acids. V was pared by 0 bases and J by 6 bases, with 10 bases of the junction left unmatched. Germline CDR1 is SGDLS and CDR2 is YYNGEE. CDR3 bases: TGTGCCAGCAGCGTAGTCCCAGCGGGGCACATGGATACGCAGTATTTT. Translation gives CASSVVPAGHMDTQYF.

This clone was seen a single time. DNA of the CDR3: TGTGCCAGCAGCGTAGCCCGGGTTGGGGCCAACGTCCTGACTTTC. This translates into CASSVARVGANVLTF. The rearrangement links TRBV9 to TRBJ2-6; D is unclear. Looked up from germline, CDR1 is SGDLS and CDR2 is YYNGEE. The CDR3 contains 15 residues. The germline V and J ends were trimmed by 0 bases and 3 bases, with 7 bases remaining between them.

The chain uses TRBV19 and TRBJ2-7, with D possibly matching TRBD1 (5 bases). Germline V lookup: CDR1 LNHDA, CDR2 SQIVND (reference sequence). This CDR3 is 15 amino acids long. V lost 6 bases, J lost 0 bases, and 15 bases lay in between. The CDR3 loop is CASSLSQGYSYEQYF. The DNA of the CDR3 is TGTGCCAGTAGCCTAAGTCAGGGCTACTCCTACGAGCAGTACTTC. The full variable domain, its missing parts supplied by reference TRBV19 and TRBJ2-7, is DGGITQSPKYLFRKEGQNVTLSCEQNLNHDAMYWYRQDPGQGLRLIYYSQIVNDFQKGDIAEGYSVSREKKESFPLTVTSAQKNPTAFYLCASSLSQGYSYEQYFGPGTRLTVT.

V is TRBV11-2 and J is TRBJ1-2, with a possible D match to TRBD1 (6 bases). The CDR3 loop spans 15 amino acids. Germline V gives CDR1 SGHAT, CDR2 FQNNGV. Trimming left V 0 bases short and J 2 bases short, with 10 bases between. The CDR3 DNA reads TGTGCCAGCAGCTTAGACGGGGGGCTCAACTATGGCTACACCTTC. Its translation: CASSLDGGLNYGYTF.

This clone was seen a handful of times. The chain has TRBV9 and TRBJ2-5, with D perhaps TRBD1 (6 bases). CDR1 is SGDLS and CDR2 is YYNGEE in the germline V gene. CDR3 size: 14 residues. V lost 2 bases and J 5 bases, leaving 13 bases between the germline ends. The CDR3 DNA reads as TGTGCCAGCAGCGTTTCAGGGGTGCGGGAGACCCAGTACTTC. This gives the protein CASSVSGVRETQYF.

J is TRBJ1-5 and V is TRBV6-5; D not resolved. Germline CDR1 and CDR2: MNHEY and SVGAGI. The length of the CDR3 is 14 residues. V shed 6 bases and J shed 2 bases, with 11 bases lying between them. The CDR3, as DNA: TGTGCCAGCAGCAATCAACGGGGCAATCAGCCCCAGCATTTT. Its translation: CASSNQRGNQPQHF.